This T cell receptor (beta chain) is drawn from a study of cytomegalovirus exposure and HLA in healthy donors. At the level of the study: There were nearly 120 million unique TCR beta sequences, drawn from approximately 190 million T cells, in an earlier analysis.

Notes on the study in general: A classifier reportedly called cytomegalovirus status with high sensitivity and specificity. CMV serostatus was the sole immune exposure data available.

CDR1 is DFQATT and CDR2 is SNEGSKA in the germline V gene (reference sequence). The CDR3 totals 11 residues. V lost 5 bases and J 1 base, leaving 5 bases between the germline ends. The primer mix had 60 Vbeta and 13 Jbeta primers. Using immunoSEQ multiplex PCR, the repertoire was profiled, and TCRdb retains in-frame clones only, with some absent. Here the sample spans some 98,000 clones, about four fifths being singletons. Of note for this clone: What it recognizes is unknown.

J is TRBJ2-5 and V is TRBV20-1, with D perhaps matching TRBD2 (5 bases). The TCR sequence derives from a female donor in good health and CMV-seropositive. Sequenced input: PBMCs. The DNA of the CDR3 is TGCAGTGCTGCGGGCCAAGAGACCCAGTACTTC. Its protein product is CSAAGQETQYF.